Listed below are T cell receptor beta chains from one sample, sequenced in a study of T cell responses to AZD1222 COVID-19 vaccine. Only in-frame clones appear in the TCRdb table, and some are missing; sequencing was by immunoSEQ multiplex PCR. The repertoire holds approximately 100,000 clones, with approximately 93% as singletons. Material: peripheral blood, obtained on day 0 of AZD1222 vaccination. Receptor source: an adult in good health. Each CDR3 is given with its conserved first and last residue. The D gene is left open where the match is weak. Size tells how often a clone was seen (once, few, many) or the class of an expanded clone, and some rows leave it out.

clone size: NA
J gene: TRBJ1-6
D gene: NA
V gene: TRBV27
CDR3 DNA: TGTGCCAGCAGGAACAGTGATTATAATTCACCCCTCCACTTT
CDR3 protein: CASRNSDYNSPLHF

clone size: NA
J gene: TRBJ2-6
D gene: NA
V gene: TRBV29-1
CDR3 DNA: TGCAGCGTGACGGAGTTTGTGAGGGTTTCTGGGGCCAACGTCCTGACTTTC
CDR3 protein: CSVTEFVRVSGANVLTF

clone size: NA
J gene: TRBJ1-4
D gene: TRBD1
V gene: TRBV30
CDR3 DNA: TGTGCCTGGAGTATGGGACAGCGGGAACTGTTTTTT
CDR3 protein: CAWSMGQRELFF

clone size: few
J gene: TRBJ2-4
D gene: NA
V gene: TRBV2
CDR3 DNA: TGTGCCAGCAGTACAGGGTTTTCCAAAAACATTCAGTACTTC
CDR3 protein: CASSTGFSKNIQYF

clone size: NA
J gene: TRBJ2-7
D gene: TRBD1
V gene: TRBV6-2/TRBV6-3
CDR3 DNA: TGTGCCAGCAGTTGGGACAGAGCCTACGAGCAGTACTTC
CDR3 protein: CASSWDRAYEQYF

clone size: NA
J gene: TRBJ2-7
D gene: NA
V gene: TRBV7-2
CDR3 DNA: TGTGCCAGCAGCCCTCGACCCATCGCGGGCGAGCAGTACTTC
CDR3 protein: CASSPRPIAGEQYF

clone size: NA
J gene: TRBJ1-2
D gene: NA
V gene: TRBV28
CDR3 DNA: TGTGCCAGCAGTCCCGGAGGGGGTTATGGCTACACCTTC
CDR3 protein: CASSPGGGYGYTF

clone size: NA
J gene: TRBJ2-2
D gene: NA
V gene: TRBV30
CDR3 DNA: TGTGCCTGGAGGTGGCGGGGCGGAACCGGGGAGCTGTTTTTT
CDR3 protein: CAWRWRGGTGELFF

clone size: once
J gene: TRBJ1-2
D gene: NA
V gene: TRBV4-1
CDR3 DNA: TGCGCCAGCAGCTACCCCGGCACTGGCGGCTACACCTTC
CDR3 protein: CASSYPGTGGYTF

clone size: NA
J gene: TRBJ1-4
D gene: NA
V gene: TRBV15
CDR3 DNA: TGTGCCACCTCCGCGGGACGCACAACTAATGAAAAACTGTTTTTT
CDR3 protein: CATSAGRTTNEKLFF

clone size: NA
J gene: TRBJ1-6
D gene: NA
V gene: TRBV6-4
CDR3 DNA: TGTGCCAGCAGCACAGGGTACGGAAACTCACCCCTCCACTTT
CDR3 protein: CASSTGYGNSPLHF

clone size: NA
J gene: TRBJ1-4
D gene: TRBD1
V gene: TRBV12-3/TRBV12-4
CDR3 DNA: TGTGCCAGCAGGCTGGCCGGGACAGACTTCTTTTTT
CDR3 protein: CASRLAGTDFFF

clone size: NA
J gene: TRBJ1-4
D gene: NA
V gene: TRBV5-4
CDR3 DNA: TGTGCCAGCACCAGGGGAGGGGGTGCAACTAATGAAAAACTGTTTTTT
CDR3 protein: CASTRGGGATNEKLFF

clone size: NA
J gene: TRBJ2-5
D gene: NA
V gene: TRBV19
CDR3 DNA: TGTGCCAGTAGGACAATCGGGGTTGGAGGGGAGACCCAGTACTTC
CDR3 protein: CASRTIGVGGETQYF

clone size: NA
J gene: TRBJ2-1
D gene: TRBD2
V gene: TRBV15
CDR3 DNA: TGTGCCACCAGCAGAGACCCCGGACTAGCGGGGGTTGAGCAGTTCTTC
CDR3 protein: CATSRDPGLAGVEQFF

clone size: NA
J gene: TRBJ2-3
D gene: NA
V gene: TRBV7-2
CDR3 DNA: TGTGCCAGCAGCTTAGTCTGGAGATCTAGCACAGATACGCAGTATTTT
CDR3 protein: CASSLVWRSSTDTQYF

clone size: NA
J gene: TRBJ2-3
D gene: NA
V gene: TRBV5-8
CDR3 DNA: TGTGCCAGCAGCTTGGGACGGGGGCGCGTCACAGATACGCAGTATTTT
CDR3 protein: CASSLGRGRVTDTQYF

clone size: NA
J gene: TRBJ1-5
D gene: NA
V gene: TRBV7-9
CDR3 DNA: TGTGCCAGCAGCCACGACAGTAGCAATCAGCCCCAGCATTTT
CDR3 protein: CASSHDSSNQPQHF

clone size: NA
J gene: TRBJ1-6
D gene: NA
V gene: TRBV6-5
CDR3 DNA: TGTGCCAGCAGTTACTCGAGAAGGGATAATTCACCCCTCCACTTT
CDR3 protein: CASSYSRRDNSPLHF

clone size: NA
J gene: TRBJ1-2
D gene: TRBD1
V gene: TRBV9
CDR3 DNA: TGTGCCAGCAGCGTGACAGGGGTTTCTGGCTACACCTTC
CDR3 protein: CASSVTGVSGYTF

clone size: NA
J gene: TRBJ2-7
D gene: TRBD1
V gene: TRBV5-1
CDR3 DNA: TGCGCCAGCAGCCCAGGGGGTGGTCGTTGGTACTTC
CDR3 protein: CASSPGGGRWYF

clone size: NA
J gene: TRBJ2-2
D gene: NA
V gene: TRBV4-1
CDR3 DNA: TGCGCCAGCAGCCAAACTCCCCCCGAGACAGCGAACACCGGGGAGCTGTTTTTT
CDR3 protein: CASSQTPPETANTGELFF

clone size: NA
J gene: TRBJ1-4
D gene: TRBD1
V gene: TRBV5-8
CDR3 DNA: TGTGCCAGCAGCTTGCTGGGACAGGGGGCAAATGAAAAACTGTTTTTT
CDR3 protein: CASSLLGQGANEKLFF

clone size: NA
J gene: TRBJ1-6
D gene: TRBD1
V gene: TRBV5-5
CDR3 DNA: TGTGCCAGCAGCATGACAGGGGGCTATAATTCACCCCTCCACTTT
CDR3 protein: CASSMTGGYNSPLHF

clone size: few
J gene: TRBJ1-2
D gene: NA
V gene: TRBV2
CDR3 DNA: TGTGCCAGCAGTGCACAGGGCTATGGCTACACCTTC
CDR3 protein: CASSAQGYGYTF

clone size: NA
J gene: TRBJ1-4
D gene: NA
V gene: TRBV7-9
CDR3 DNA: TGTGCCAGCAGCTCCGGTGAGGAAAAACTGTTTTTT
CDR3 protein: CASSSGEEKLFF

clone size: NA
J gene: TRBJ1-2
D gene: NA
V gene: TRBV6-5
CDR3 DNA: TGTGCCAGCAGCGCCGCGACAGAGGCTTATGGCTACACCTTC
CDR3 protein: CASSAATEAYGYTF

clone size: NA
J gene: TRBJ2-6
D gene: TRBD1
V gene: TRBV19
CDR3 DNA: TGTGCCAGTAGTTTCACAGGGGGCCTCTTTCTGGTGACTTTC
CDR3 protein: CASSFTGGLFLVTF

clone size: NA
J gene: TRBJ1-4
D gene: TRBD1
V gene: TRBV7-3
CDR3 DNA: TGTGCCAGCAGCTTAGTCCACAGGGGTGGGGAAAAACTGTTTTTT
CDR3 protein: CASSLVHRGGEKLFF

clone size: NA
J gene: TRBJ1-2
D gene: NA
V gene: TRBV20-1
CDR3 DNA: TGCAGTGCTAGGGCAGGGGATGGCTACACCTTC
CDR3 protein: CSARAGDGYTF

clone size: NA
J gene: TRBJ1-2
D gene: NA
V gene: TRBV19
CDR3 DNA: TGTGCCAGTAGTGTCGGGATACCCAAGAGCTACACCTTC
CDR3 protein: CASSVGIPKSYTF